This T cell receptor (beta chain) originates from a study of blood T cell repertoires in COVID-19. The overall study: The United States, Italy and Spain supplied acute and convalescent COVID-19 samples. PBMCs, B-cell-depleted T cells, or T cells were the source of the cDNA or gDNA that made up the material.

Trimming removed 3 bases from V and 3 bases from J, with 11 bases in between. Germline-derived CDR1 and CDR2 are SGHAT and FQNNGV. The length of the CDR3 is 14 residues. Per the authors' pipeline: The assay estimated nucleated cells by amplifying reference gene primers. TCRdb keeps only in-frame clones here, not all; method: immunoSEQ multiplex PCR. The V and J calls and the clone size are those of that table, but D and trimming were determined from the DNA. The sample lists 190,000 or so clones; around 79% were seen once. Material: peripheral blood. This TCR derives from a man between 50 and 59 years old who had recovered from COVID-19. The chain employs TRBV11-2 and TRBJ2-5; tentative D call: TRBD2 (5 bases). CDR3 DNA sequence: TGTGCCAGCAGCTTCGCCCTAGCAAAAGAGACCCAGTACTTC. This translates into CASSFALAKETQYF.